This T cell receptor beta chain was recorded in a study of shared clonotypes between healthy human individuals. Study summary: The composition of the donors was two women and a few men aged 18 to 49.

The assay was run at deep level. The data were produced by immunoSEQ multiplex PCR, yet TCRdb's version contains in-frame clones alone and is incomplete. This sample has about 490,000 clones, with approximately 81% found just once. Germline CDR1 SGHRS, CDR2 YFSETQ. V gave up 0 bases and J gave up 5 bases; unmatched junction bases: 12. The CDR3 runs 17 residues. Donors comprised healthy HIV-negative adults lacking recent acute infections or vaccinations. The gene calls are TRBV5-1 and TRBJ2-5, with 8 bases fitting TRBD1. The sequence was collected from a woman in her thirties or forties in good health. Some clones in this sample may be carry-over from other donors' samples. Sequencing was carried out using PBMCs. The CDR3 region is CASSLGPTRGRGETQYF. The CDR3 region has the DNA TGCGCCAGCAGCTTGGGCCCGACCAGGGGGCGCGGTGAGACCCAGTACTTC.